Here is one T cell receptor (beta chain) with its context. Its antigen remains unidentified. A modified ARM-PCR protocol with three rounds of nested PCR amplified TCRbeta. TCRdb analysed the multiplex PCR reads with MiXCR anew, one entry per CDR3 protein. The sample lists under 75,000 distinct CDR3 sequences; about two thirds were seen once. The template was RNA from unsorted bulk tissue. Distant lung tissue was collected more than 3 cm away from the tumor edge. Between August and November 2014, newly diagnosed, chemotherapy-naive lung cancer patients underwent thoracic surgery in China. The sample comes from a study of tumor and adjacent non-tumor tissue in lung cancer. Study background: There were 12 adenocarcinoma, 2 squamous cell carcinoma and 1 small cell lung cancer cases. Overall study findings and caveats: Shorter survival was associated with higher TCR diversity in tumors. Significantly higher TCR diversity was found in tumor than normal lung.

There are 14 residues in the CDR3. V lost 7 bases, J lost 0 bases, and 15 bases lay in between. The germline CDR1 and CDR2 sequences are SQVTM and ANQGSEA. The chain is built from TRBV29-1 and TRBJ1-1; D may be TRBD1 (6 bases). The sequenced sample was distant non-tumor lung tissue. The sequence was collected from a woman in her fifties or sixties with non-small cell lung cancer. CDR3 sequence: CSAVHGTMNTEAFF. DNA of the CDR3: TGCAGCGCTGTACACGGGACAATGAACACTGAAGCTTTCTTT.